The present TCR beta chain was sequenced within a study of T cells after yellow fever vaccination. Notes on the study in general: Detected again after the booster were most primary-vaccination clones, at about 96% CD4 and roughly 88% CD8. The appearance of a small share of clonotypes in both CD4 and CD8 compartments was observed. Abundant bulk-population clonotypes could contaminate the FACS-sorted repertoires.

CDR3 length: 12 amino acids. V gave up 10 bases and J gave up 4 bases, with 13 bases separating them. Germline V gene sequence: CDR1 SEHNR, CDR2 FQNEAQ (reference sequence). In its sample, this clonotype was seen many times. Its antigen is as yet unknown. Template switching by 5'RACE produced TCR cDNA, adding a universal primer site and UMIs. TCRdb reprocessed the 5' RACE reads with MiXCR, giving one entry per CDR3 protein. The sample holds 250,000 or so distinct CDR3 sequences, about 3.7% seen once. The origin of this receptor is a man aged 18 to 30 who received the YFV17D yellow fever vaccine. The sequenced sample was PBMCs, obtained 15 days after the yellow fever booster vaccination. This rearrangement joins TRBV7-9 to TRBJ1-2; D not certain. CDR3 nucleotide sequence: TGTGCCATCCTGAACCCTACCTATGGCTACACCTTC. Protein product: CAILNPTYGYTF.